This is a list of T cell receptor beta chains from one sample in a study of T cells in Graves' hyperthyroidism and ophthalmopathy. TCRdb processed the multiplex PCR reads anew with MiXCR; each CDR3 protein has one entry. The sample has some 490,000 distinct CDR3 sequences, about 16% seen once. The sample was blood. The receptors were gathered from a woman aged 25 to 39 with Graves' ophthalmopathy. The CDR3 runs from the conserved cysteine through the conserved F or W. Fields, in order: J gene, V gene, D gene, clone size, CDR3 protein, CDR3 DNA. A D gene is named only where the DNA matches it firmly. Clone size is given for some rows only: seen once, a few or many times, or a class if the clone is expanded.

>TRBJ2-3|TRBV4-1|NA|many
CASSQPTRTRTDTQYF
TGCGCCAGCAGCCAACCGACTCGAACCCGCACAGATACGCAGTATTTT
>TRBJ1-2|TRBV3-1|NA|many
CASSRTLDGSRYGYTF
TGTGCCAGCAGCCGGACCTTGGACGGATCCCGGTATGGCTACACCTTC
>TRBJ1-1|TRBV28|TRBD1|many
CASILLGDRTEAFF
TGTGCCAGCATCCTGCTAGGGGACAGGACTGAAGCTTTCTTT
>TRBJ2-5|TRBV20-1|NA|many
CSAPTRLETQYF
TGCAGTGCTCCGACTAGACTAGAGACCCAGTACTTC
>TRBJ2-1|TRBV14|TRBD2|NA
CASSQVWVAGYNEQFF
TGTGCCAGCAGCCAAGTTTGGGTAGCGGGCTACAATGAGCAGTTCTTC
>TRBJ2-1|TRBV10-3|TRBD2|many
CAVLARDGYNEQFF
TGTGCCGTACTAGCGCGGGATGGGTACAATGAGCAGTTCTTC
>TRBJ2-2|TRBV2|TRBD2|many
CASHRLAGTTGELFF
TGTGCCAGCCACCGGCTAGCGGGAACCACCGGGGAGCTGTTTTTT
>TRBJ2-5|TRBV20-1|TRBD2|many
CSAREGTSGEQETQYF
TGCAGTGCTAGAGAAGGGACTAGCGGTGAGCAAGAGACCCAGTACTTC
>TRBJ2-3|TRBV7-2|TRBD2|many
CASSSRTSGSADTQYF
TGTGCCAGCAGCTCCCGGACTAGCGGGAGCGCAGATACGCAGTATTTT
>TRBJ2-5|TRBV12-3/TRBV12-4|TRBD1|few
CASRHSGTEKETQYF
TGTGCCAGCAGGCACTCCGGGACAGAAAAAGAGACCCAGTACTTC
>TRBJ2-3|TRBV18|TRBD2|many
CASSFGTTTDTQYF
TGTGCCAGCTCATTCGGGACTACCACAGATACGCAGTATTTT
>TRBJ2-7|TRBV27|TRBD1|many
CASRRQGADEQYF
TGTGCCAGCAGACGACAGGGGGCCGACGAGCAGTACTTC
>TRBJ2-1|TRBV28|NA|NA
CASSGAVQGQETQFF
TGTGCCAGCAGTGGCGCTGTGCAGGGTCAAGAGACCCAGTTCTTC
>TRBJ1-5|TRBV20-1|NA|NA
CSARADPGQRGQPQHF
TGCAGTGCTAGAGCGGACCCGGGGCAACGGGGTCAGCCCCAGCATTTT
>TRBJ2-7|TRBV7-2|NA|many
CASSLADPYEQYF
TGTGCCAGCAGTCTGGCGGACCCGTACGAGCAGTACTTC
>TRBJ2-5|TRBV30|NA|NA
CAWSRGGIQETQYF
TGTGCCTGGAGTCGGGGAGGAATTCAAGAGACCCAGTACTTC
>TRBJ2-1|TRBV12-3/TRBV12-4|TRBD1|NA
CASGQGVSYNEQFF
TGTGCCAGCGGCCAGGGGGTATCCTACAATGAGCAGTTCTTC
>TRBJ2-2|TRBV27|NA|few
CASSLLGRNGELFF
TGTGCCAGCAGTTTATTGGGACGCAACGGGGAGCTGTTTTTT
>TRBJ1-1|TRBV11-2|TRBD1|many
CASSLGTGYMNTEAFF
TGTGCCAGCAGCCTCGGGACAGGTTACATGAACACTGAAGCTTTCTTT
>TRBJ2-1|TRBV5-1|TRBD2|many
CASSWRGGLSTYNEQFF
TGCGCCAGCAGCTGGCGGGGGGGGCTGAGCACCTACAATGAGCAGTTCTTC
>TRBJ1-4|TRBV20-1|NA|many
CSASNQNEKLFF
TGCAGTGCCTCCAACCAGAATGAAAAACTGTTTTTT
>TRBJ2-5|TRBV7-2|NA|many
CASSLVGLQETQYF
TGTGCCAGCAGCTTAGTTGGGCTCCAAGAGACCCAGTACTTC
>TRBJ2-3|TRBV28|TRBD1|many
CASRLPGQDTDTQYF
TGTGCCAGCAGACTTCCGGGACAGGACACAGATACGCAGTATTTT
>TRBJ1-3|TRBV12-3/TRBV12-4|NA|many
CASRARFSGNTIYF
TGTGCCAGCAGAGCAAGGTTCTCTGGAAACACCATATATTTT
>TRBJ2-7|TRBV28|TRBD2|many
CASSYLFGTSGDDEQYF
TGTGCCAGCAGTTACCTTTTTGGGACTAGCGGGGATGACGAGCAGTACTTC
>TRBJ2-2|TRBV20-1|TRBD1|many
CSARDPRTGTNTGELFF
TGCAGTGCTAGAGATCCACGGACAGGGACGAACACCGGGGAGCTGTTTTTT
>TRBJ2-2|TRBV3-1|TRBD1|NA
CASTRTGTGEPFF
TGTGCCAGCACCCGGACAGGCACCGGGGAGCCGTTTTTT
>TRBJ2-7|TRBV5-1|NA|many
CASSLQGQLPYEQYF
TGCGCCAGCAGCTTGCAGGGCCAACTGCCATACGAGCAGTACTTC
>TRBJ2-7|TRBV12-3/TRBV12-4|TRBD1|NA
CASSSGTGPTEQYF
TGTGCCAGCAGTTCCGGGACAGGGCCAACCGAGCAGTACTTC
>TRBJ2-2|TRBV28|TRBD2|many
CASTPGGILFF
TGTGCCAGCACCCCGGGGGGGATACTGTTTTTT
>TRBJ2-5|TRBV5-6|NA|few
CASSLVPRPQETQYF
TGTGCCAGCAGCTTGGTCCCCAGGCCCCAAGAGACCCAGTACTTC
>TRBJ2-1|TRBV7-2|TRBD2|many
CASSFPVVAGVYNEQFF
TGTGCCAGCAGCTTCCCGGTGGTAGCGGGAGTCTACAATGAGCAGTTCTTC
>TRBJ2-3|TRBV2|NA|many
CASSEDLGETDTQYF
TGTGCCAGCAGTGAAGACCTGGGGGAGACAGATACGCAGTATTTT
>TRBJ1-1|TRBV30|NA|many
CAWNFESGTEAFF
TGTGCCTGGAACTTCGAGTCTGGGACTGAAGCTTTCTTT
>TRBJ1-2|TRBV29-1|TRBD1|many
CSVWTGINYGYTF
TGCAGCGTTTGGACAGGGATTAACTATGGCTACACCTTC
>TRBJ2-1|TRBV4-3|NA|NA
CASSQDLVSMTDSYNEQFF
TGCGCCAGCAGCCAAGATCTGGTTTCTATGACGGACTCCTACAATGAGCAGTTCTTC
>TRBJ1-6|TRBV30|NA|NA
CAWSEQLNSPLHF
TGTGCCTGGAGTGAACAGCTTAATTCACCCCTCCACTTT
>TRBJ2-1|TRBV9|TRBD2|NA
CASSVATASGSNEQFF
TGTGCCAGCAGCGTAGCTACGGCTAGCGGGAGTAATGAGCAGTTCTTC
>TRBJ2-4|TRBV11-2|NA|many
CASSSTQKAKNIQYF
TGTGCCAGCAGCTCAACACAGAAGGCCAAAAACATTCAGTACTTC
>TRBJ2-3|TRBV20-1|TRBD2|many
CSAKSSSGASTDTQYF
TGCAGTGCTAAGTCCTCTAGCGGGGCTAGCACAGATACGCAGTATTTT